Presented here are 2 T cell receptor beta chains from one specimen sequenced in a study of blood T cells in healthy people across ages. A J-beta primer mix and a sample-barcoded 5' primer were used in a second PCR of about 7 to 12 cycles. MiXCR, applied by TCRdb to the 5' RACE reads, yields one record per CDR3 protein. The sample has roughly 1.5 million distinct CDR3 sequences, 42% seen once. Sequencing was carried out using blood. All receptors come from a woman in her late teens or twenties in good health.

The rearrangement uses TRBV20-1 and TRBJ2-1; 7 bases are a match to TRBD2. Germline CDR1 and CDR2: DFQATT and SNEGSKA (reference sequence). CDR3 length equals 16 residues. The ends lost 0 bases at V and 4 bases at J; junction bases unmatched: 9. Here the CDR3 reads CSARDAAAGKYNEQFF. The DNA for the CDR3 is TGCAGTGCTAGAGATGCGGCAGCGGGAAAGTACAATGAGCAGTTCTTC.

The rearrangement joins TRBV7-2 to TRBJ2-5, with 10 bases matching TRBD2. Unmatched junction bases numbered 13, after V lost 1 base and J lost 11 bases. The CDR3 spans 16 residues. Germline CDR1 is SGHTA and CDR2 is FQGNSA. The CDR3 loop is CASSLDRPSGRNEQYF. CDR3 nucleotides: TGTGCCAGCAGCTTAGATCGGCCTAGCGGGAGAAATGAGCAGTACTTC.